Below are 19 T cell receptor beta chains sequenced from a single sample in a study of blood T cells in healthy people across ages. A sample-barcoded 5' primer and a J-beta primer mix were used in a second PCR of roughly 7 to 12 cycles. One entry per CDR3 protein, called by TCRdb with MiXCR from the 5' RACE reads. This table holds some 1.7 million distinct CDR3 sequences, approximately 28% found once. The sample was blood. These receptors all come from a woman in her thirties in good health.

This clonotype showed up just a few times. The CDR3 spells CASSSGSGISGANVLTF. As DNA, the CDR3 is TGCGCCAGCAGCTCGGGATCTGGCATATCTGGGGCCAACGTCCTGACTTTC. V gene TRBV5-1 combines with J gene TRBJ2-6; TRBD2 is a possible D gene (5 bases). The CDR3 sequence is 17 residues long. V was pared by 3 bases and J by 1 base, with 14 bases between. Germline CDR1 reads SGHRS; CDR2 reads YFSETQ.

The sample holds many counts of this clonotype. The V call is TRBV5-5, the J call TRBJ1-2, with TRBD1 matching over 7 bases. V lost 4 bases to trimming and J lost 6 bases; unmatched junction nucleotides: 6. Germline V gives CDR1 SGHKS, CDR2 YYEKEE (reference sequence). The CDR3 is 13 residues long. CDR3 coding DNA: TGTGCCAGCAGCCCCGACAGGGTAGATGGCTACACCTTC. Encoded protein: CASSPDRVDGYTF. Complete variable domain (other parts from reference TRBV5-5 and TRBJ1-2): DAGVTQSPTHLIKTRGQQVTLRCSPISGHKSVSWYQQVLGQGPQFIFQYYEKEERGRGNFPDRFSARQFPNYSSELNVNALLLGDSALYLCASSPDRVDGYTFGSGTRLTVV.

This chain uses TRBV3-1 with TRBJ2-7; 7 nucleotides agree with TRBD1. V shed 7 bases, J shed 6 bases, and the junction held 9 bases outside the gene matches. Germline V lookup: CDR1 LGHDT, CDR2 YNNKEL (reference sequence). CDR3 length: 13 amino acids. CDR3 amino acids: CASKRQGSGEQYF. CDR3 in DNA: TGTGCCAGCAAAAGACAGGGATCAGGCGAGCAGTACTTC.

The chain joins TRBV15 to TRBJ2-1; perhaps TRBD2 as D (5 bases). V shed 4 bases and J shed 3 bases, with 13 bases lying between them. In germline, CDR1 is LNHNV, CDR2 YYDKDF (reference sequence). The length of the CDR3 is 15 residues. The chain's CDR3 is CATSIPGIDYNEQFF. The DNA for the CDR3 is TGTGCCACCAGCATTCCCGGGATAGACTACAATGAGCAGTTCTTC.

At least ten counts were recorded for this clonotype. The V and J genes are TRBV5-6 and TRBJ1-2; D remains unclear. Trimming took off 4 bases at V and 8 bases at J, with 9 bases between the two ends. CDR1 is SGHDT and CDR2 is YYEEEE in the germline V gene. The CDR3 extends over 11 amino acids. The CDR3 protein is CASSVEGGYTF. The CDR3 DNA reads as TGTGCCAGCAGCGTCGAAGGAGGCTACACCTTC. The full variable domain, completed using reference TRBV5-6 and TRBJ1-2, is DAGVTQSPTHLIKTRGQQVTLRCSPKSGHDTVSWYQQALGQGPQFIFQYYEEEERQRGNFPDRFSGHQFPNYSSELNVNALLLGDSALYLCASSVEGGYTFGSGTRLTVV.

This clonotype was found a few times. The chain is built from TRBV20-1 and TRBJ2-7; 8 bases map to TRBD2. The CDR3 loop spans 14 amino acids. Looked up from germline, CDR1 is DFQATT and CDR2 is SNEGSKA (reference sequence). Trimming cost V 0 bases and J 12 bases; bases outside gene matches: 13. CDR3 region: CSARDRGGAGEVYF. The CDR3 DNA is TGCAGTGCTAGAGATCGGGGAGGAGCGGGAGAGGTGTACTTC.

V usage is TRBV5-1 and J usage is TRBJ2-5; D may be TRBD2 (6 bases). The closer fit of TRBJ2-7 to the DNA end suggests the J call may be wrong. Per the germline V gene, CDR1 is SGHRS and CDR2 is YFSETQ. The CDR3 is 16 amino acids. The chain's CDR3 is CASSFGVGTGTDEQYF. As DNA, the CDR3 is TGCGCCAGCAGCTTTGGGGTGGGGACTGGTACTGACGAGCAGTACTTC.

The chain combines TRBV29-1 with TRBJ1-1, with TRBD1 matching 12 bases. Germline V gene lookup returns CDR1 SQVTM and CDR2 ANQGSEA. This CDR3 comprises 16 residues. V was clipped by 8 bases and J by 4 bases; unmatched bases: 14. As DNA, the CDR3 is TGCAGCACCCGAGGGGACAGGGGGCGAAGGAGCACTGAAGCTTTCTTT. Its protein product is CSTRGDRGRRSTEAFF.

The J gene is TRBJ2-7, the V gene TRBV29-1; D uncertain. The CDR3 is made up of 14 amino acids. In germline, CDR1 is SQVTM, CDR2 ANQGSEA. Trimming cost V 2 bases and J 3 bases, with 14 bases left between them. The CDR3 DNA sequence: TGCAGCGTTGAAAATGTAGGGTACTACTACGAGCAGTACTTC. It encodes CSVENVGYYYEQYF.

J is TRBJ2-1 and V is TRBV9; no clear D gene. CDR3 length equals 13 residues. Trimming pared 3 bases from V and 8 bases from J, leaving 12 bases between. In germline, CDR1 is SGDLS, CDR2 YYNGEE. The CDR3 coding sequence is TGTGCCAGCAGCGCGACTTTCTTATATGAGCAGTTCTTC. Translating gives CASSATFLYEQFF.

The genes are TRBV7-2 and TRBJ2-1; 7 bases align to TRBD2. Germline-derived CDR1 and CDR2 are SGHTA and FQGNSA. The CDR3 is made up of 15 amino acids. Germline trimming cut 4 bases from V and 3 bases from J; bases unmatched to any gene: 6. CDR3: CASSSISGIYNEQFF. The DNA of the CDR3 is TGTGCCAGCAGCTCCATAAGCGGGATCTACAATGAGCAGTTCTTC.

V usage is TRBV28 and J usage is TRBJ1-2; D gene ambiguous. V dropped 2 bases and J dropped 7 bases, with 11 bases sitting between them. The CDR3 is made up of 13 amino acids. Germline CDR1 and CDR2: MDHEN and SYDVKM. Here the CDR3 DNA reads TGTGCCAGCAGTTTAGAGGGAGAGGTTGGCTACACCTTC. Encoded protein: CASSLEGEVGYTF.

V and J are TRBV28 and TRBJ2-3, with TRBD2 matching over 10 bases. CDR3 length: 15 amino acids. The J segment lost 6 bases and the V segment lost 4 bases, leaving 7 bases of the junction unmatched. CDR1 and CDR2 (germline): MDHEN, SYDVKM. The CDR3 sequence is CASSSPAGGTDTQYF. In nucleotides, the CDR3 is TGTGCCAGCAGTTCGCCAGCGGGGGGGACCGATACGCAGTATTTT.

A word on this clonotype: This could be a read error, since a much larger clone is one nucleotide away. Here the CDR3 DNA reads TGTGCCAGCAGCGACGGACGGGGGCCCTACGAGCAGTACTTC. Protein product: CASSDGRGPYEQYF. The chain joins TRBV7-2 to TRBJ2-7; D tentatively fits TRBD1 or TRBD2 (6 bases each). The CDR3 contains 14 residues. V was pared by 5 bases and J by 2 bases, with 13 bases between. Germline assignment: CDR1 SGHTA and CDR2 FQGNSA.

This clonotype was recorded at least ten times. J is TRBJ2-7 and V is TRBV5-1; D unresolved. The CDR3 extends over 13 amino acids. V lost 6 bases, J lost 0 bases, and 10 bases lay in between. Per germline, CDR1 SGHRS and CDR2 YFSETQ. CDR3: CASTRTDSYEQYF. DNA of the CDR3: TGCGCCAGCACCAGAACAGACTCCTACGAGCAGTACTTC.

This chain joins TRBV4-1 and TRBJ1-6; D possibly corresponds to TRBD1 (5 bases). Looked up from germline, CDR1 is MGHRA and CDR2 is YSYEKL. The CDR3 is made up of 17 amino acids. V lost 1 base and J lost 8, with 18 bases in between. The CDR3 region has the DNA TGCGCCAGCAGCCAAGGGCGGGCCCGGGCCAGGGATTCACCCCTCCACTTT. Amino acid sequence: CASSQGRARARDSPLHF.

The chain employs TRBV20-1 and TRBJ1-3; 7 nucleotides agree with TRBD1. The germline V gene has CDR1 DFQATT and CDR2 SNEGSKA (reference sequence). The junction had 6 bases not matched to a gene; V was cut back by 5 bases and J by 2 bases. The CDR3 sequence is 14 residues long. The CDR3 loop reads CSALRDSTGNTIYF. DNA for the CDR3: TGCAGTGCTCTCCGGGACAGTACTGGAAACACCATATATTTT.

This clonotype was found a few times. This chain connects TRBV24-1 to TRBJ2-1, with D uncertain. The CDR3 runs to 14 residues. The germline V gene has CDR1 KGHDR and CDR2 SFDVKD. V was cut by 4 bases and J by 12 bases, with 18 bases left in between. The CDR3 region has the DNA TGTGCCACCAGTGACCCTGACTCAGCCTTTGGGCAGTTCTTC. Protein sequence: CATSDPDSAFGQFF.

V usage is TRBV7-9 and J usage is TRBJ2-1; 9 nucleotides line up with TRBD1. V was clipped by 3 bases and J by 6 bases; unmatched bases: 6. The germline V gene encodes CDR1 SEHNR and CDR2 FQNEAQ (reference sequence). This CDR3 comprises 15 residues. Written as DNA, the CDR3 is TGTGCCAGCAGCTTGGCCGGGACAGGGATCAATGAGCAGTTCTTC. Amino acid sequence: CASSLAGTGINEQFF.